This TCR beta chain came from a study of graft-versus-host responses after intestinal transplantation. The wider study: Each recipient received anti-thymocyte globulin induction, then tacrolimus and steroids for about 3 years.

Sequencing was performed with immunoSEQ multiplex PCR; in TCRdb, only in-frame clones are kept and a portion is missing. This repertoire shows 5,500 to 6,500 clones, around a fifth found once; its top ten account for about 5.5%. Sorted after the reaction were proliferating CFSE-low CD3+CD4+ and CD3+CD8+ responders. Specimen: alloreactive CD4+ T cells from a mixed lymphocyte reaction culture, collected before transplantation. Described subset: CFSE-low proliferating T cells sorted from approximately six-day pre-transplant mixed lymphocyte reaction (GvH or HvG direction). This sequence was found in a human patient who was an organ donor for intestinal transplantation.

The CDR3 sequence is CASSHGPDRGRNTIYF. The DNA of the CDR3 is TGTGCCAGCAGCCATGGGCCCGACAGGGGCCGAAACACCATATATTTT. V usage is TRBV5-6 and J usage is TRBJ1-3, with 8 bases matching TRBD1. The germline gives CDR1 SGHDT, CDR2 YYEEEE. CDR3 length: 16 amino acids. Germline trimming cut 4 bases from V and 5 bases from J; bases unmatched to any gene: 11. The whole variable domain, filled in from reference TRBV5-6 and TRBJ1-3, reads DAGVTQSPTHLIKTRGQQVTLRCSPKSGHDTVSWYQQALGQGPQFIFQYYEEEERQRGNFPDRFSGHQFPNYSSELNVNALLLGDSALYLCASSHGPDRGRNTIYFGEGSWLTVV.